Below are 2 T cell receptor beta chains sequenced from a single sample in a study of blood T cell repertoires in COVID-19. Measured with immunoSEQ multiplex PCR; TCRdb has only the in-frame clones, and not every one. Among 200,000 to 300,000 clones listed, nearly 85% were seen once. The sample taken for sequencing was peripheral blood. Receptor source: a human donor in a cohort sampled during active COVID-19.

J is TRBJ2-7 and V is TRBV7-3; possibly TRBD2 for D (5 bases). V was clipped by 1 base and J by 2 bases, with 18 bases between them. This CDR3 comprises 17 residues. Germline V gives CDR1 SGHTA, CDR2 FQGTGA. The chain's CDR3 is CASSLIPIGEGPYEQYF. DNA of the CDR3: TGTGCCAGCAGCTTAATCCCTATAGGTGAGGGCCCCTACGAGCAGTACTTC.

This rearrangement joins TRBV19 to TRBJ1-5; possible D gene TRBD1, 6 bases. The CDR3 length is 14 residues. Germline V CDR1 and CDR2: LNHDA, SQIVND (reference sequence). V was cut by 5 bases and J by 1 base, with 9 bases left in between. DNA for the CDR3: TGTGCCAGTAGTTCACAGGGAAGCAATCAGCCCCAGCATTTT. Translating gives CASSSQGSNQPQHF.